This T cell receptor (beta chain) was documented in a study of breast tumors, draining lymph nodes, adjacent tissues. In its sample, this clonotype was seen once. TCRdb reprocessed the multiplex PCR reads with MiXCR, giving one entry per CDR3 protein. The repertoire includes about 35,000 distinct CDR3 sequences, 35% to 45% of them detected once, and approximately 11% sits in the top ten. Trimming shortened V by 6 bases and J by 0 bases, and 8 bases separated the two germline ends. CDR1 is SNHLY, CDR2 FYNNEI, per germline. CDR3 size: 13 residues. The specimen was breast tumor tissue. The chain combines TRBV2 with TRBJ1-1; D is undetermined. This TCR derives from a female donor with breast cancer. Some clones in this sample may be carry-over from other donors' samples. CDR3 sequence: CASRIQMNTEAFF. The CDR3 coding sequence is TGTGCCAGCAGGATTCAGATGAACACTGAAGCTTTCTTT.